These T cell receptor beta chains were read from a single sample in a study of early T cells in non-severe SARS-CoV-2 infection. Each CDR3 protein is one row after TCRdb ran MiXCR on the 5' RACE reads. This sample has tens of thousands of distinct CDR3 sequences; roughly 13% occur once, and the top ten carry 3%. The source material was whole blood. All receptors come from an adult who was a healthcare worker with PCR-confirmed SARS-CoV-2 infection or an uninfected control (not recorded which). Each CDR3 is given with its conserved first and last residue. The D gene is left open where the match is weak. The size entry is marked missing in some rows and otherwise reads once, few, many or a size class.

CDR3 protein: CASSTLRGRETQYF; CDR3 DNA: TGTGCCAGCAGCACCCTACGGGGTCGGGAGACCCAGTACTTC; D gene: NA; clone size: many; CDR3 length: 14; J gene: TRBJ2-5; V gene: TRBV5-5
CDR3 protein: CASRPDRGEQYF; CDR3 DNA: TGTGCCAGCAGACCAGACAGGGGCGAGCAGTACTTC; D gene: TRBD1; clone size: NA; CDR3 length: 12; J gene: TRBJ2-7; V gene: TRBV2
CDR3 protein: CASNPGGTFSPDF; CDR3 DNA: TGTGCCAGCAACCCCGGGGGGACGTTTTCCCCGGACTTC; D gene: TRBD2; clone size: NA; CDR3 length: 13; J gene: TRBJ2-5; V gene: TRBV12-3/TRBV12-4
CDR3 protein: CASRTRGITYEQYF; CDR3 DNA: TGTGCCAGCAGAACCAGGGGAATCACCTACGAGCAGTACTTC; D gene: NA; clone size: few; CDR3 length: 14; J gene: TRBJ2-7; V gene: TRBV11-2
CDR3 protein: CATAGQRTGELFF; CDR3 DNA: TGCGCCACGGCCGGGCAACGTACCGGGGAGCTGTTTTTT; D gene: NA; clone size: NA; CDR3 length: 13; J gene: TRBJ2-2; V gene: TRBV10-2
CDR3 protein: CSASRTGYNTGELFF; CDR3 DNA: TGCAGTGCTAGTCGTACGGGCTACAACACCGGGGAGCTGTTTTTT; D gene: NA; clone size: many; CDR3 length: 15; J gene: TRBJ2-2; V gene: TRBV20-1
CDR3 protein: CASSQLTGGTEAFF; CDR3 DNA: TGTGCCAGCAGCCAGCTGACAGGGGGGACTGAAGCTTTCTTT; D gene: TRBD1; clone size: few; CDR3 length: 14; J gene: TRBJ1-1; V gene: TRBV7-6
CDR3 protein: CATSVGTGGREAQYF; CDR3 DNA: TGTGCCACCAGTGTTGGGACAGGGGGCAGGGAGGCGCAGTATTTT; D gene: TRBD1; clone size: NA; CDR3 length: 15; J gene: TRBJ2-3; V gene: TRBV24-1
CDR3 protein: CASSSTRQGQEKLFF; CDR3 DNA: TGTGCCAGCAGTTCCACTCGACAGGGCCAGGAAAAACTGTTTTTT; D gene: TRBD1; clone size: few; CDR3 length: 15; J gene: TRBJ1-4; V gene: TRBV6-6
CDR3 protein: CAISVPGQGKQYF; CDR3 DNA: TGTGCCATCAGTGTCCCGGGACAGGGAAAGCAGTACTTC; D gene: TRBD1; clone size: many; CDR3 length: 13; J gene: TRBJ2-7; V gene: TRBV10-3
CDR3 protein: CASSGQITINQPQHF; CDR3 DNA: TGTGCCAGCAGTGGACAGATAACTATCAATCAGCCCCAGCATTTT; D gene: NA; clone size: many; CDR3 length: 15; J gene: TRBJ1-5; V gene: TRBV6-1
CDR3 protein: CASRIAGGSSYNEQFF; CDR3 DNA: TGTGCCAGCAGAATAGCGGGGGGGTCCTCCTACAATGAGCAGTTCTTC; D gene: TRBD2; clone size: NA; CDR3 length: 16; J gene: TRBJ2-1; V gene: TRBV6-2/TRBV6-3
CDR3 protein: CASSLGGASSYNEQFF; CDR3 DNA: TGCGCCAGCAGCTTGGGGGGCGCAAGCTCCTACAATGAGCAGTTCTTC; D gene: NA; clone size: many; CDR3 length: 16; J gene: TRBJ2-1; V gene: TRBV5-1
CDR3 protein: CASSAMIGETQYF; CDR3 DNA: TGTGCCAGCAGCGCCATGATCGGGGAGACCCAGTACTTC; D gene: NA; clone size: few; CDR3 length: 13; J gene: TRBJ2-5; V gene: TRBV11-2
CDR3 protein: CASSGWSSAGETQYF; CDR3 DNA: TGTGCCAGTAGCGGGTGGAGCTCGGCAGGGGAGACCCAGTACTTC; D gene: NA; clone size: NA; CDR3 length: 15; J gene: TRBJ2-5; V gene: TRBV19
CDR3 protein: CASSLAGSDLWETQYF; CDR3 DNA: TGCGCCAGCAGCTTGGCCGGGAGCGACCTCTGGGAGACCCAGTACTTC; D gene: NA; clone size: many; CDR3 length: 16; J gene: TRBJ2-5; V gene: TRBV5-1